What follows are 23 T cell receptor beta chains derived from one specimen sequenced in a study of shared clonotypes between healthy human individuals. The data were produced by immunoSEQ multiplex PCR, yet TCRdb's version contains in-frame clones alone and is incomplete. The sample yields around 2,000,000 clones, 95% seen once. The sample comprised naive CD4+ T cells sorted from blood. The subset is: CD45RA+ positively selected. These receptors were taken from a man aged 18 to 35 in good health.

The genes are TRBV27 and TRBJ2-7, with a possible D match to TRBD1 (6 bases). From germline, CDR1 is MNHEY and CDR2 SMNVEV (reference sequence). V was trimmed by 8 bases and J by 2 bases, leaving 10 bases between them. The CDR3 consists of 12 residues. The CDR3 is CASGTGPYEQYF. Here the CDR3 DNA reads TGTGCCAGCGGTACAGGGCCCTACGAGCAGTACTTC.

A single count supports this clone. V is TRBV5-6 and J is TRBJ1-1, with TRBD1 matching over 7 bases. The CDR3 runs to 15 residues. J gave up 1 base and V 3 bases, and 6 bases lay outside the gene matches. Germline-derived CDR1 and CDR2 are SGHDT and YYEEEE. CDR3: CASSSVRQGNTEAFF. As DNA, the CDR3 is TGTGCCAGCAGCTCCGTTAGACAGGGGAACACTGAAGCTTTCTTT.

V and J are TRBV7-9 and TRBJ2-3; 12 bases match TRBD1. The CDR3 is made up of 16 amino acids. Germline values: CDR1 SEHNR, CDR2 FQNEAQ (reference sequence). With V trimmed by 5 bases and J by 7 bases, 10 bases remained unmatched. The CDR3 DNA follows: TGTGCCAGCAGCGGGACAGGGGGCTCCTCTTTTAATACGCAGTATTTT. Translation gives CASSGTGGSSFNTQYF.

The rearrangement links TRBV7-2 to TRBJ1-6; D is undetermined. This CDR3 spans 15 amino acids. V gave up 2 bases and J gave up 4 bases, with 9 bases separating them. The germline V gene encodes CDR1 SGHTA and CDR2 FQGNSA. The chain's CDR3 is CASSLRAGYNSPLHF. CDR3 nucleotide sequence: TGTGCCAGCAGCTTAAGAGCAGGATATAATTCACCCCTCCACTTT.

This chain uses TRBV6-1 with TRBJ1-2; unclear D gene. From germline, CDR1 is MNHNS and CDR2 SASEGT. The CDR3 totals 13 residues. With 1 base removed from V and 3 bases from J, the gap between germline ends came to 6 bases. This CDR3 is CASSEGPHYGYTF. DNA for the CDR3: TGTGCCAGCAGTGAAGGGCCCCACTATGGCTACACCTTC.

The chain is built from TRBV25-1 and TRBJ2-1; either TRBD1 or TRBD2 may supply D (6 bases each). Germline V gene sequence: CDR1 MGHDK, CDR2 SYGVNS. The CDR3 runs 16 residues. V shed 4 bases and J shed 0 bases, with 13 bases lying between them. For the CDR3, the DNA is TGTGCCAGCAGTGCCGGGGGCAGCGGCTCCTACAATGAGCAGTTCTTC. Translating gives CASSAGGSGSYNEQFF.

CDR3 protein: CSVGQGGLGEQYF. In DNA, the CDR3 is TGCAGCGTAGGACAGGGGGGTCTAGGGGAGCAGTACTTC. This rearrangement joins TRBV29-1 to TRBJ2-7, with TRBD1 identical over 10 bases. CDR1 is SQVTM, CDR2 ANQGSEA, per germline. V lost 6 bases and J lost 7; bases outside the gene matches: 9. This CDR3 has 13 amino acids.

The rearrangement joins TRBV4-1 to TRBJ2-4; D call uncertain. V dropped 0 bases and J dropped 6 bases, with 12 bases sitting between them. Germline assignment: CDR1 MGHRA and CDR2 YSYEKL. The CDR3 has 15 amino acids. CDR3 bases: TGCGCCAGCAGCCAAGATGGTCGTTCTGGAAACATTCAGTACTTC. It codes for CASSQDGRSGNIQYF.

Details on this clone: A much larger clone lies a single base off, so this may be a read error. The chain has TRBV18 and TRBJ2-2, with 7 bases lining up with TRBD1. This CDR3 is 16 amino acids long. J gave up 6 bases and V 1 base, and 8 bases lay outside the gene matches. From germline, CDR1 is KGHSH and CDR2 LQKENI. The DNA of the CDR3 is TGTGCCAGCTCACCACGGGACAGTCTTAACGCCGGGGAGCTGTTTTTT. Protein: CASSPRDSLNAGELFF.

The CDR3 protein is CASSLSSSTDTQYF. The CDR3 DNA reads as TGTGCCAGCAGCTTATCCTCTAGCACAGATACGCAGTATTTT. The V gene is TRBV5-4, the J gene TRBJ2-3; D not certain. CDR3 length equals 14 residues. Germline CDR1 and CDR2: SGHNT and YYREEE (reference sequence). The V end was cut by 2 bases, the J end by 0 bases, with 7 bases between.

This chain links TRBV11-2 with TRBJ2-4; 9 bases match TRBD1. The CDR3 spans 15 residues. Germline CDR1 SGHAT, CDR2 FQNNGV. V lost 5 bases and J lost 3; bases outside the gene matches: 5. The CDR3 coding sequence is TGTGCCAGCAGCGGGGACAGGGTGGGCAAAAACATTCAGTACTTC. Amino acids: CASSGDRVGKNIQYF.

The rearrangement links TRBV10-3 to TRBJ2-7; 8 bases map to TRBD1. CDR3 length equals 15 residues. Germline CDR1 reads ENHRY; CDR2 reads SYGVKD. The ends lost 10 bases at V and 5 bases at J; junction bases unmatched: 16. The CDR3 sequence: CATAVAGGFAHEQYF. CDR3 sequence (DNA): TGTGCCACCGCGGTTGCAGGGGGCTTCGCCCACGAGCAGTACTTC.

The table lists this clone with a count of one. The chain combines TRBV4-3 with TRBJ2-7, with D tentatively TRBD2 (6 bases). Trimming removed 5 bases from V and 2 bases from J, with 19 bases in between. Per germline, CDR1 LGHNA and CDR2 YSLEER. The CDR3 sequence is 16 residues long. CDR3 in DNA: TGCGCCAGCAGCGCCCACAGGACTACTCCAACCTACGAGCAGTACTTC. It yields the protein CASSAHRTTPTYEQYF.

The chain uses TRBV7-8 and TRBJ2-1, with D unresolved. V was trimmed by 3 bases and J by 7 bases, leaving 13 bases between them. The CDR3 loop spans 14 amino acids. Germline CDR1 is SGHVS and CDR2 is FQNEAQ. The CDR3 reads CASSFAKEGNEQFF. The CDR3, as DNA: TGTGCCAGCAGCTTTGCGAAAGAAGGGAATGAGCAGTTCTTC.

The rearrangement links TRBV18 to TRBJ1-6; tentative D call: TRBD1 (6 bases). Germline loops: CDR1 KGHSH, CDR2 LQKENI. The CDR3 is 14 amino acids. Trimming took 8 bases from V and 7 from J, leaving 15 bases between them. The CDR3 DNA is TGTGCCAGCCGTTTGGAGGGGGTGAATTCACCCCTCCACTTT. This encodes CASRLEGVNSPLHF.

This clone was observed once. The chain is built from TRBV6-5 and TRBJ2-1; 9 nucleotides line up with TRBD1. With V trimmed by 0 bases and J by 10 bases, 4 bases remained unmatched. Germline CDR1 reads MNHEY; CDR2 reads SVGAGI. This CDR3 has 14 amino acids. The CDR3 loop is CASSYSQGANEQFF. In DNA, the CDR3 is TGTGCCAGCAGTTACTCACAGGGGGCAAACGAGCAGTTCTTC.

The V call is TRBV9, the J call TRBJ2-7; the D is unclear. The V end lost 2 bases, the J end lost 2 bases, and 14 bases lay between the germline ends. The V gene's germline CDR1 is SGDLS and CDR2 YYNGEE. The CDR3 spans 15 residues. The CDR3 coding sequence is TGTGCCAGCAGCGTGTTGGCAGAATCGACCTACGAGCAGTACTTC. The encoded protein is CASSVLAESTYEQYF.

The V call is TRBV14, the J call TRBJ2-6; D not certain. In germline, CDR1 is SGHDN, CDR2 FVKESK. V lost 1 base and J lost 2, with 3 bases in between. This CDR3 region has 14 residues. CDR3 sequence: CASSQGPGANVLTF. The CDR3, as DNA: TGTGCCAGCAGCCAAGGACCTGGGGCCAACGTCCTGACTTTC.

The chain has TRBV7-9 and TRBJ2-5; D call uncertain. The CDR3 is 12 amino acids. The germline V and J ends were trimmed by 6 bases and 5 bases, with 10 bases remaining between them. Germline CDR1 reads SEHNR; CDR2 reads FQNEAQ (reference sequence). CDR3 sequence: CASRSTGETQYF. CDR3 in DNA: TGTGCCAGCAGGTCAACCGGGGAGACCCAGTACTTC.

This clone was seen just once. The J gene is TRBJ2-3, the V gene TRBV6-1, with 12 bases that match TRBD2. Germline CDR1 is MNHNS and CDR2 is SASEGT. The CDR3 loop spans 15 amino acids. V trimming: 4 bases; J trimming: 6 bases; junction bases outside the gene matches: 5. The DNA of the CDR3 is TGTGCCAGCAGTGTCGGACTAGCGGGGTCCGATACGCAGTATTTT. Translating gives CASSVGLAGSDTQYF.

V is TRBV27 and J is TRBJ1-5; 7 bases align to TRBD1. With V trimmed by 0 bases and J by 0 bases, 2 bases remained unmatched. From germline, CDR1 is MNHEY and CDR2 SMNVEV (reference sequence). CDR3 size: 16 residues. The DNA of the CDR3 is TGTGCCAGCAGTTTATCCGGGACAGATAGCAATCAGCCCCAGCATTTT. This encodes CASSLSGTDSNQPQHF.

The chain couples TRBV19 to TRBJ2-1; 13 nucleotides align to TRBD2. The junction had 14 bases not matched to a gene; V was cut back by 7 bases and J by 2 bases. Germline CDR1 LNHDA, CDR2 SQIVND (reference sequence). This CDR3 region has 19 residues. Written as DNA, the CDR3 is TGTGCCAGTAACCCGATGGGGACTAGCGGGGAGATTACCTACAATGAGCAGTTCTTC. Amino acid sequence: CASNPMGTSGEITYNEQFF.

The chain carries TRBV30 and TRBJ2-1, with 12 bases lining up with TRBD2. The germline CDR1 and CDR2 sequences are GTSNPN and SVGIG (reference sequence). V dropped 3 bases and J dropped 6; count of bases not matched to a gene: 6. The CDR3 spans 15 residues. The CDR3 region is CAWRTLAGGPNEQFF. As DNA, the CDR3 is TGTGCCTGGAGGACCCTAGCGGGGGGGCCCAATGAGCAGTTCTTC.